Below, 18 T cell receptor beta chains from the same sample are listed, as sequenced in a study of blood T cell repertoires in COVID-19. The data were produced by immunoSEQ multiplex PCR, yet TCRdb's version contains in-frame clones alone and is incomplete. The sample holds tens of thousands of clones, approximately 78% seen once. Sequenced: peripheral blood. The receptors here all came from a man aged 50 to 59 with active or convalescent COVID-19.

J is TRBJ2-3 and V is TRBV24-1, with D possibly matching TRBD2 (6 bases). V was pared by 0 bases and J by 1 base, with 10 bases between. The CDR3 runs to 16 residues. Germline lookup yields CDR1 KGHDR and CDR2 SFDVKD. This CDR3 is CATSDLQGTGTDTQYF. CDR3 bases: TGTGCCACCAGTGATTTGCAAGGGACTGGCACAGATACGCAGTATTTT.

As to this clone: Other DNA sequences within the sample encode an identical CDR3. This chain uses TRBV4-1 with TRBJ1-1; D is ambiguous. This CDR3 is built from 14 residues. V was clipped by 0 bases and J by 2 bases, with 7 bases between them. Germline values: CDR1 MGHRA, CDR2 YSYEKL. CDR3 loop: CASSQDIGNTEAFF. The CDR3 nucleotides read TGCGCCAGCAGCCAAGACATCGGTAACACTGAAGCTTTCTTT.

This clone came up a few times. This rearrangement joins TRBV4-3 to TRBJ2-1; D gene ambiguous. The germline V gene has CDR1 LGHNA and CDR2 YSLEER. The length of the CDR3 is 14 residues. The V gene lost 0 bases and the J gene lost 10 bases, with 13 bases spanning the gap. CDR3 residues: CASSQESRSGEQFF. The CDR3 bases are TGCGCCAGCAGCCAAGAATCCAGGTCTGGCGAGCAGTTCTTC.

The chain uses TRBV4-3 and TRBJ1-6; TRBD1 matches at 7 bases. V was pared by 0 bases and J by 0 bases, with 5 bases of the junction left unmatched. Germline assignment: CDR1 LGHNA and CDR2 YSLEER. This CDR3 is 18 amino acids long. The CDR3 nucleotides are TGCGCCAGCAGCCAAGAATATAGGGACAGCTCCTATAATTCACCCCTCCACTTT. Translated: CASSQEYRDSSYNSPLHF.

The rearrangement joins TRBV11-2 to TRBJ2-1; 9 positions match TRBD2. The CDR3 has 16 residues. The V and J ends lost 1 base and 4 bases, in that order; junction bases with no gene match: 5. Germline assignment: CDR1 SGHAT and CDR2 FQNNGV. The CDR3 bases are TGTGCCAGCAGCTTAGTGGCGGGGGGGACTTACAATGAGCAGTTCTTC. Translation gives CASSLVAGGTYNEQFF.

CDR3 region: CASRLDRSSYNEQFF. DNA of the CDR3: TGTGCCAGCAGACTGGACAGGAGCTCCTACAATGAGCAGTTCTTC. The chain recombines TRBV28 with TRBJ2-1; 7 bases map to TRBD1. CDR3 length: 15 residues. The germline V gene has CDR1 MDHEN and CDR2 SYDVKM. The V and J ends lost 6 bases and 0 bases, in that order; junction bases with no gene match: 5.

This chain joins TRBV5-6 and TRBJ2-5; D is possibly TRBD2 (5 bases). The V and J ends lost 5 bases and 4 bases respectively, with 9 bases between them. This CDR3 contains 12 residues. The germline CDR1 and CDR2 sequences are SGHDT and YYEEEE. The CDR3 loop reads CASSPGVETQYF. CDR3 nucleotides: TGTGCCAGCAGTCCCGGGGTAGAGACCCAGTACTTC.

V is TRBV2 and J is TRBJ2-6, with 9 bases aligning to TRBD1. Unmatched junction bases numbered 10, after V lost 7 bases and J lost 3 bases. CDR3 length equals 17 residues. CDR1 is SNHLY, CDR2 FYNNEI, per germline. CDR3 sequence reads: CASKPGQGGFGANVLTF. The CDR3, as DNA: TGTGCCAGCAAACCGGGACAGGGAGGATTTGGGGCCAACGTCCTGACTTTC.

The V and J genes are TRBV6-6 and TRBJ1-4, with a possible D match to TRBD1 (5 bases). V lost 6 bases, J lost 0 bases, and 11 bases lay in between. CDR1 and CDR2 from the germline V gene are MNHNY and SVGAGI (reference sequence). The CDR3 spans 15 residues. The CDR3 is CASSFDSATNEKLFF. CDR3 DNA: TGTGCCAGCAGCTTCGACAGCGCAACTAATGAAAAACTGTTTTTT.

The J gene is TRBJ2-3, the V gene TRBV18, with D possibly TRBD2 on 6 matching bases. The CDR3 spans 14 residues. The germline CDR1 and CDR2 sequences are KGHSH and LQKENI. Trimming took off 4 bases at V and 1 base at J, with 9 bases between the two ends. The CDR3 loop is CASSRDSGTDTQYF. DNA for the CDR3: TGTGCCAGCTCACGGGACTCCGGCACAGATACGCAGTATTTT.

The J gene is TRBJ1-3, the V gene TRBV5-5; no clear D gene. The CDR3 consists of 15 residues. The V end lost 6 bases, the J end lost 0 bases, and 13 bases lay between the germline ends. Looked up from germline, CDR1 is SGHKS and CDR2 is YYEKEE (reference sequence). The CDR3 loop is CASNLDGSSGNTIYF. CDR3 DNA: TGTGCCAGCAACCTGGACGGGAGCTCTGGAAACACCATATATTTT. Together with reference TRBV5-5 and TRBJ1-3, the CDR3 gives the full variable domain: DAGVTQSPTHLIKTRGQQVTLRCSPISGHKSVSWYQQVLGQGPQFIFQYYEKEERGRGNFPDRFSARQFPNYSSELNVNALLLGDSALYLCASNLDGSSGNTIYFGEGSWLTVV.

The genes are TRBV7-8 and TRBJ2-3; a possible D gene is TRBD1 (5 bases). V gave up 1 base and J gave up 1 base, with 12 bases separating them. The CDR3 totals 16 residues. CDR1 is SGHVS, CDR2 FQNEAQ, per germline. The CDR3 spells CASSLERGSGTDTQYF. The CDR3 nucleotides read TGTGCCAGCAGCTTAGAAAGGGGCTCGGGCACAGATACGCAGTATTTT.

CDR3 DNA: TGTGCCAGCAGCTTAGTTGGGGGGGGCACTGAAGCTTTCTTT. Its protein is CASSLVGGGTEAFF. This rearrangement joins TRBV7-2 to TRBJ1-1, with a tentative D call TRBD1 (5 bases). The germline V gene encodes CDR1 SGHTA and CDR2 FQGNSA. V was pared by 1 base and J by 4 bases, with 10 bases between. CDR3 length: 14 amino acids.

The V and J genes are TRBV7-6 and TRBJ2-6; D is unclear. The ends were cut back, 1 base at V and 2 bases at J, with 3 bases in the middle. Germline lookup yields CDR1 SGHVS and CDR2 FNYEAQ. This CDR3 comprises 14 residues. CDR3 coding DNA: TGTGCCAGCAGCTTAGAGCCTGGGGCCAACGTCCTGACTTTC. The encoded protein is CASSLEPGANVLTF.

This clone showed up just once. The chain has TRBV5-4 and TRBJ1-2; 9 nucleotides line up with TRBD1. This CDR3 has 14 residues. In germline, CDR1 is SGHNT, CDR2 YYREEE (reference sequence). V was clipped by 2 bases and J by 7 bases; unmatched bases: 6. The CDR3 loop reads CASSFLTGGGGYTF. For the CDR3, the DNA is TGTGCCAGCAGCTTCTTAACAGGGGGCGGTGGCTACACCTTC.

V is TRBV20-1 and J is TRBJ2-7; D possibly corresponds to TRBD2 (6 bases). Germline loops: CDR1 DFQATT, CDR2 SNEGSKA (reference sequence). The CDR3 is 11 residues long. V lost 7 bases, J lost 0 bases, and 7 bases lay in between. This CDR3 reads CSVGSSYEQYV. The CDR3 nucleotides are TGCAGTGTCGGGAGCTCCTACGAGCAGTACGTC.

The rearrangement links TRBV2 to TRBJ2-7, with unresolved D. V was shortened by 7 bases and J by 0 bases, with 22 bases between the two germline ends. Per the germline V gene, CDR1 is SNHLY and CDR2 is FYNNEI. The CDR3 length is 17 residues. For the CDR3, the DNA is TGTGCCAGCATTTGGTGGATGAGATCCAGGTACTCCTACGAGCAGTACGTC. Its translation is CASIWWMRSRYSYEQYV.

Here the CDR3 reads CASSYKQTGLKFF. The CDR3 DNA sequence: TGTGCCAGCAGTTACAAACAAACAGGGTTGAAGTTCTTC. This sequence joins TRBV6-5 and TRBJ2-1, with a weak D call TRBD1 (6 bases). The germline CDR1 and CDR2 sequences are MNHEY and SVGAGI. CDR3 length equals 13 residues. V lost 2 bases and J lost 14, with 16 bases in between.